The 27 T cell receptor beta chains below all came from one sample that was sequenced in a study of T cell repertoires in cytomegalovirus infection. Each CDR3 protein gets one entry after TCRdb re-called the reads with MiXCR. The table has about 490,000 distinct CDR3 sequences, about 17% seen once. What was sequenced was CD8+ T cells from PBMCs. Receptors originate from a human donor in good health (CMV status not recorded). Some clones in this sample may be carry-over from other donors' samples.

In its sample, this clonotype was seen many times. This sequence joins TRBV7-9 and TRBJ1-5, with no clear D. Germline V gene data show CDR1 as SEHNR and CDR2 as FQNEAQ (reference sequence). The CDR3 covers 15 residues. Deletions cut 1 base from V and 7 bases from J, with 14 bases between. CDR3 in amino acids: CASSLGFSPTQPQHF. The CDR3 nucleotides are TGTGCCAGCAGCTTAGGCTTTTCCCCGACACAGCCCCAGCATTTT.

A note on this clonotype: This may stem from a read error, because a much larger clone lies one nucleotide away. The chain recombines TRBV27 with TRBJ2-5; 7 positions match TRBD2. The germline V gene encodes CDR1 MNHEY and CDR2 SMNVEV (reference sequence). V shed 6 bases and J 5 bases; nucleotides not matched to a gene: 3. This CDR3 region has 12 residues. The CDR3 sequence: CASSGLGETQYF. The CDR3 nucleotides read TGTGCCAGCAGCGGACTAGGGGAGACCCAGTACTTC.

This clonotype was seen at least ten times. The chain employs TRBV12-3 or TRBV12-4 and TRBJ2-3; 9 bases map to TRBD2. The CDR3 length is 15 residues. The V and J ends lost 11 bases and 2 bases, in that order; junction bases with no gene match: 11. CDR3 residues: CASGGLAGPTDTQYF. Here the CDR3 DNA reads TGTGCCTCCGGCGGGCTAGCGGGGCCCACAGATACGCAGTATTTT.

V and J are TRBV20-1 and TRBJ2-5; the match to TRBD2 covers 15 bases. The CDR3 is made up of 18 amino acids. Trimming cost V 0 bases and J 1 base; bases outside gene matches: 6. Germline values: CDR1 DFQATT, CDR2 SNEGSKA (reference sequence). The DNA for the CDR3 is TGCAGTGCTAGAGATGAGGGACTAGCGGGGGGCACCCAAGAGACCCAGTACTTC. Protein product: CSARDEGLAGGTQETQYF.

In this sample, this clonotype turned up a few times. This chain uses TRBV28 with TRBJ2-7; D is possibly TRBD2 (6 bases). This CDR3 is 17 amino acids long. Germline CDR1 is MDHEN and CDR2 is SYDVKM. V dropped 6 bases and J dropped 7 bases, with 28 bases sitting between them. CDR3 DNA sequence: TGTGCCAGCAGCCTATCGGGGGATACCTCAAGCACGGGGGAGCAGTACTTC. Its translation: CASSLSGDTSSTGEQYF. Full variable domain (outside the CDR3, taken from reference TRBV28 and TRBJ2-7): DVKVTQSSRYLVKRTGEKVFLECVQDMDHENMFWYRQDPGLGLRLIYFSYDVKMKEKGDIPEGYSVSREKKERFSLILESASTNQTSMYLCASSLSGDTSSTGEQYFGPGTRLTVT.

Concerning this clonotype itself: A read error is likely, as this CDR3 ends without the conserved phenylalanine or tryptophan. The limits of the CDR3 on the DNA are not certain, so only TCRdb's listed CDR3 is given. The chain couples TRBV24-1 to TRBJ1-2. A total of 8 residues make up the CDR3, ends included. In germline, CDR1 is KGHDR, CDR2 SFDVKD. The CDR3 protein is CATKIPPH.

This clonotype was found many times. This chain links TRBV5-5 with TRBJ1-5, with D possibly matching TRBD1 (5 bases). The length of the CDR3 is 16 residues. V was cut by 0 bases and J by 3 bases, with 13 bases left in between. The germline V gene has CDR1 SGHKS and CDR2 YYEKEE (reference sequence). The CDR3 reads CASSLVDRRLNQPQHF. The CDR3 DNA is TGTGCCAGCAGCTTGGTAGACAGAAGACTCAATCAGCCCCAGCATTTT.

This clonotype was detected ten times or more. The chain is built from TRBV7-2 and TRBJ2-3; TRBD1 is a possible D gene (6 bases). Trimming took 5 bases from V and 6 from J, leaving 21 bases between them. CDR1 SGHTA and CDR2 FQGNSA come from the germline V gene. CDR3 length: 16 residues. The CDR3 sequence: CASSPYRAGGTDTQYF. The DNA for the CDR3 is TGTGCCAGCAGCCCGTACAGGGCCGGAGGTACGGATACGCAGTATTTT.

The V gene is TRBV28, the J gene TRBJ2-7; D is uncertain. Germline-derived CDR1 and CDR2 are MDHEN and SYDVKM. V dropped 6 bases and J dropped 3 bases, with 15 bases sitting between them. CDR3 length: 14 residues. This CDR3 is CASRTPERHYEQYF. DNA of the CDR3: TGTGCCAGCAGGACCCCCGAGCGCCACTACGAGCAGTACTTC.

At least ten counts were recorded for this clonotype. The genes are TRBV7-2 and TRBJ2-7, with D unresolved. Germline V gene lookup returns CDR1 SGHTA and CDR2 FQGNSA. V lost 3 bases, J lost 2 bases, and 5 bases lay in between. The CDR3 covers 12 residues. The CDR3 DNA reads as TGTGCCAGCAGCTTTATAGCCTACGAGCAGTACTTC. This codes for CASSFIAYEQYF.

This clonotype was seen repeatedly, ten times or more. The chain employs TRBV7-2 and TRBJ1-1; no firm D call. The CDR3 sequence is 13 residues long. V lost 6 bases to trimming and J lost 3 bases, with 11 bases between them. Germline assignment: CDR1 SGHTA and CDR2 FQGNSA. CDR3 DNA sequence: TGTGCCAGCAGACTACTTTGGCACACTGAAGCTTTCTTT. This gives the protein CASRLLWHTEAFF.

This clonotype was observed many times. The genes are TRBV12-5 and TRBJ2-1; D perhaps matches TRBD2 (6 bases). CDR1 is LGHNT, CDR2 FRNRAP, per germline. This CDR3 contains 15 residues. Trimming pared 3 bases from V and 6 bases from J, leaving 15 bases between. For the CDR3, the DNA is TGTGCTAGTGGTTTCTTGGTAGGGCGGGGCAATGAGCAGTTCTTC. It translates to CASGFLVGRGNEQFF. Full variable domain (outside the CDR3, taken from reference TRBV12-5 and TRBJ2-1): DARVTQTPRHKVTEMGQEVTMRCQPILGHNTVFWYRQTMMQGLELLAYFRNRAPLDDSGMPKDRFSAEMPDATLATLKIQPSEPRDSAVYFCASGFLVGRGNEQFFGPGTRLTVL.

This clonotype was detected ten times or more. The J gene is TRBJ2-6, the V gene TRBV28; D unresolved. V was pared by 4 bases and J by 3 bases, with 19 bases between. The CDR3 spans 18 residues. Germline-derived CDR1 and CDR2 are MDHEN and SYDVKM. CDR3 bases: TGTGCCAGCAGTTACCTCCTCCCCGACGGATATGGGGCCAACGTCCTGACTTTC. This codes for CASSYLLPDGYGANVLTF.

In its sample, this clonotype was seen many times. This sequence joins TRBV7-9 and TRBJ1-1, with TRBD1 identical over 7 bases. This CDR3 has 14 residues. The V gene end was trimmed by 4 bases and the J gene end by 1 base; junction bases not matched to a gene: 3. Germline V gene lookup returns CDR1 SEHNR and CDR2 FQNEAQ (reference sequence). CDR3 nucleotide sequence: TGTGCCAGCAGCTGGGGACAGCAGAACACTGAAGCTTTCTTT. This translates into CASSWGQQNTEAFF.

There are a few counts of this clonotype. The rearrangement joins TRBV3-1 to TRBJ1-5; 11 bases match TRBD1. CDR3 length: 16 residues. The trim removed 0 bases at V and 5 bases at J, leaving 3 bases unmatched. Germline CDR1 reads LGHDT; CDR2 reads YNNKEL (reference sequence). In DNA form, the CDR3 reads TGTGCCAGCAGCCAAGAGTGGACAGGGGGCCATCAGCCCCAGCATTTT. It encodes CASSQEWTGGHQPQHF.

This clonotype showed up many times. The V and J genes are TRBV7-8 and TRBJ1-5; tentatively, D is TRBD1 (5 bases). The V and J ends lost 0 bases and 6 bases respectively, with 12 bases between them. Germline V gives CDR1 SGHVS, CDR2 FQNEAQ. This CDR3 region has 15 residues. CDR3 region: CASSLARMGRQPQHF. DNA of the CDR3: TGTGCCAGCAGCTTAGCGAGGATGGGGCGTCAGCCCCAGCATTTT.

The genes are TRBV19 and TRBJ2-1; possible D gene TRBD2, 6 bases. The ends were cut back, 5 bases at V and 7 bases at J, with 24 bases in the middle. The CDR3 is 17 amino acids. Germline V lookup: CDR1 LNHDA, CDR2 SQIVND (reference sequence). As DNA, the CDR3 is TGTGCCAGTAGTGACTTCACGGACTACCTTGCCGGGAATGAGCAGTTCTTC. As protein: CASSDFTDYLAGNEQFF.

This clonotype was seen at least ten times. V usage is TRBV12-3 or TRBV12-4 and J usage is TRBJ2-3; 7 positions match TRBD2. V gave up 0 bases and J gave up 2 bases; unmatched junction bases: 2. The CDR3 is 15 amino acids. The CDR3 DNA reads TGTGCCAGCAGTTTAGCGGGGGGGACCACAGATACGCAGTATTTT. Translating it yields CASSLAGGTTDTQYF.

This clonotype was observed many times. The chain employs TRBV27 and TRBJ1-1, with 7 bases that match TRBD1. The CDR3 runs to 14 residues. V gave up 5 bases and J gave up 1 base; unmatched junction bases: 4. Germline CDR1 is MNHEY and CDR2 is SMNVEV (reference sequence). CDR3 bases: TGTGCCAGCAGTGCGCAGGGGGGGAACACTGAAGCTTTCTTT. It yields the protein CASSAQGGNTEAFF.

This clonotype was recorded at least ten times. The chain links TRBV12-3 or TRBV12-4 to TRBJ2-1; 12 nucleotides agree with TRBD2. The CDR3 totals 15 residues. The J segment lost 9 bases and the V segment lost 2 bases, leaving 5 bases of the junction unmatched. The CDR3 sequence is CASSLFLAGGGEQFF. CDR3 nucleotide sequence: TGTGCCAGCAGTTTATTCCTAGCGGGAGGGGGTGAGCAGTTCTTC.

This chain connects TRBV9 to TRBJ1-1, with TRBD1 identical over 9 bases. The CDR3 sequence is 15 residues long. CDR1 is SGDLS, CDR2 YYNGEE, per germline. V dropped 4 bases and J dropped 0; count of bases not matched to a gene: 4. CDR3 DNA sequence: TGTGCCAGCAGCCACAGACAGGGGGTGAACACTGAAGCTTTCTTT. Translating gives CASSHRQGVNTEAFF. Supplemented by reference TRBV9 and TRBJ1-1, the full variable domain reads DSGVTQTPKHLITATGQRVTLRCSPRSGDLSVYWYQQSLDQGLQFLIQYYNGEERAKGNILERFSAQQFPDLHSELNLSSLELGDSALYFCASSHRQGVNTEAFFGQGTRLTVV.

V usage is TRBV19 and J usage is TRBJ1-2; 8 bases line up with TRBD1. Per the germline V gene, CDR1 is LNHDA and CDR2 is SQIVND (reference sequence). The CDR3 length is 16 residues. V lost 4 bases to trimming and J lost 3 bases; unmatched junction nucleotides: 10. CDR3: CASSRVAGGPDYGYTF. CDR3 bases: TGTGCCAGTAGTAGGGTGGCAGGGGGCCCGGACTATGGCTACACCTTC.

This sequence joins TRBV27 and TRBJ2-1, with TRBD1 matching 8 bases. J gave up 9 bases and V 7 bases, and 5 bases lay outside the gene matches. Germline values: CDR1 MNHEY, CDR2 SMNVEV (reference sequence). The CDR3 covers 12 residues. The CDR3 here is CASISGTGEQFF. Here the CDR3 DNA reads TGTGCCAGCATATCAGGGACAGGTGAGCAGTTCTTC.

This clonotype was observed at least ten times. J is TRBJ2-1 and V is TRBV24-1, with a weak D call TRBD1 (6 bases). Deletions cut 3 bases from V and 10 bases from J, with 9 bases between. This CDR3 region has 12 residues. From germline, CDR1 is KGHDR and CDR2 SFDVKD. CDR3 sequence reads: CATSDLDREQFF. CDR3 nucleotide sequence: TGTGCCACCAGTGATCTGGACAGAGAGCAGTTCTTC.

This clonotype has a count of ten or more. The chain joins TRBV7-9 to TRBJ2-7; TRBD1 matches at 8 bases. Trimming took 5 bases from V and 6 from J; bases not matched to a gene: 9. The CDR3 length is 14 residues. In germline, CDR1 is SEHNR, CDR2 FQNEAQ (reference sequence). For the CDR3, the DNA is TGTGCCAGCAGCGACGACAGGGGTTACGCCGAGCAGTACTTC. Translating gives CASSDDRGYAEQYF.

As regards this clonotype: Because it lacks the conserved phenylalanine or tryptophan at the end, this CDR3 is likely a read error. The chain has TRBV18 and TRBJ2-1, with 7 bases matching TRBD2. The CDR3 contains 16 residues. Germline assignment: CDR1 KGHSH and CDR2 LQKENI. The junction had 7 bases not matched to a gene; V was cut back by 1 base and J by 4 bases. The CDR3 nucleotides are TGTGCCAGCTCACCACATATCCTAGCGGCTTACAATGAGCAGTTCTTA. It translates to CASSPHILAAYNEQFL.

The table lists this clonotype with a few counts. This chain connects TRBV7-9 to TRBJ2-3; D ambiguous. The germline gives CDR1 SEHNR, CDR2 FQNEAQ (reference sequence). CDR3 length equals 14 residues. V dropped 2 bases and J dropped 7 bases, with 13 bases sitting between them. CDR3 sequence (DNA): TGTGCCAGCAGCTTAACAAAGGGAATGAATACGCAGTATTTT. It codes for CASSLTKGMNTQYF. Filled out from reference TRBV7-9 and TRBJ2-3, the complete variable domain reads DTGVSQNPRHKITKRGQNVTFRCDPISEHNRLYWYRQTLGQGPEFLTYFQNEAQLEKSRLLSDRFSAERPKGSFSTLEIQRTEQGDSAMYLCASSLTKGMNTQYFGPGTRLTVL.